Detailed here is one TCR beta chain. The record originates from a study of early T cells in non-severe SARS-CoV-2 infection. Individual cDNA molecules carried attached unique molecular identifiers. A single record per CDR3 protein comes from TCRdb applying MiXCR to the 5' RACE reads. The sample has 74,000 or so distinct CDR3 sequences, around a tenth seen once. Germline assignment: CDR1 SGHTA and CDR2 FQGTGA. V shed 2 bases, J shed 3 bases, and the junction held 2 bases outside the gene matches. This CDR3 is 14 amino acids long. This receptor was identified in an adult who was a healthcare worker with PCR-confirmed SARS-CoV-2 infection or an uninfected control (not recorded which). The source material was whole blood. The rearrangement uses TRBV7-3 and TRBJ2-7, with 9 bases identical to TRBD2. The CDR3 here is CASSLASGVYEQYF. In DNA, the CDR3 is TGTGCCAGCAGCTTAGCTAGCGGGGTCTACGAGCAGTACTTC.